Below are 30 T cell receptor beta chains sequenced from a single sample in a study of CD8 T cells in Susac syndrome. A quantity of roughly 0.5 to 1 ug RNA underwent reverse transcription using random hexamers. TCRdb reprocessed the immunoSEQ multiplex PCR reads via MiXCR and lists one record per CDR3 protein. The sample lists around 81,000 distinct CDR3 sequences; 94% were seen once. Sequences were obtained from CD8+ T cells from PBMCs. The receptors originated from a human donor with Susac syndrome.

The V call is TRBV29-1, the J call TRBJ2-1; TRBD2 aligns across 11 bases. Germline trimming cut 7 bases from V and 4 bases from J; bases unmatched to any gene: 6. Germline V lookup: CDR1 SQVTM, CDR2 ANQGSEA. The CDR3 runs 14 residues. CDR3 DNA: TGCAGCGCTGGGGGACTAGCGGCTTACAATGAGCAGTTCTTC. Translation: CSAGGLAAYNEQFF.

The chain employs TRBV24-1 and TRBJ1-5; D gene uncertain. There are 13 residues in the CDR3. Germline V gives CDR1 KGHDR, CDR2 SFDVKD. Trimming took off 5 bases at V and 4 bases at J, with 8 bases between the two ends. The CDR3 loop reads CATSADGNQPQHF. The CDR3 nucleotides read TGTGCCACCAGTGCTGACGGAAATCAGCCCCAGCATTTT.

The chain uses TRBV13 and TRBJ2-6; 8 positions match TRBD2. The CDR3 sequence is 16 residues long. The germline V gene encodes CDR1 PRHDT and CDR2 FYEKMQ (reference sequence). V lost 4 bases, J lost 2 bases, and 4 bases stayed unmatched. The CDR3 coding sequence is TGTGCCAGCAGCTACGCCGGGGGGGCTGGGGCCAACGTCCTGACTTTC. Translated, it gives CASSYAGGAGANVLTF.

V and J are TRBV29-1 and TRBJ2-7; 8 bases agree with TRBD1. The CDR3 consists of 15 residues. Germline V gene lookup returns CDR1 SQVTM and CDR2 ANQGSEA. V lost 0 bases and J lost 6; bases outside the gene matches: 10. CDR3 amino acids: CSVEDPGRGQSEQYF. The CDR3 nucleotides are TGCAGCGTTGAAGATCCGGGCAGGGGGCAATCCGAGCAGTACTTC.

This sequence joins TRBV24-1 and TRBJ1-5; D is possibly TRBD1 (6 bases). Germline V gene sequence: CDR1 KGHDR, CDR2 SFDVKD. The CDR3 runs to 13 residues. The germline V and J ends were trimmed by 9 bases and 0 bases, with 8 bases remaining between them. CDR3: CATGTNSNQPQHF. For the CDR3, the DNA is TGTGCCACCGGGACAAATAGCAATCAGCCCCAGCATTTT.

The rearrangement uses TRBV12-3 or TRBV12-4 and TRBJ1-1; 8 nucleotides line up with TRBD1. This CDR3 is 15 amino acids long. V dropped 5 bases and J dropped 8; count of bases not matched to a gene: 13. The CDR3 here is CASSGPGQEPVEAFF. The CDR3 DNA is TGTGCCAGCAGTGGACCGGGACAGGAGCCCGTCGAAGCTTTCTTT.

The chain carries TRBV9 and TRBJ2-1; 8 bases are shared with TRBD2. Unmatched junction bases numbered 5, after V lost 0 bases and J lost 3 bases. Per germline, CDR1 SGDLS and CDR2 YYNGEE. This CDR3 spans 16 amino acids. In DNA, the CDR3 is TGTGCCAGCAGCGTAGAAGGTAGCGGGATCTACAATGAGCAGTTCTTC. As protein: CASSVEGSGIYNEQFF.

The genes are TRBV12-3 or TRBV12-4 and TRBJ2-4; perhaps D is TRBD1 or TRBD2 (5 bases each). The CDR3 extends over 14 amino acids. V shed 3 bases and J shed 8 bases, with 14 bases lying between them. CDR3 in amino acids: CASSFDWGSDIQYF. CDR3 bases: TGTGCCAGCAGTTTTGACTGGGGGTCCGACATTCAGTACTTC.

This sequence joins TRBV30 and TRBJ2-2, with 9 bases matching TRBD2. The junction had 7 bases not matched to a gene; V was cut back by 2 bases and J by 3 bases. There are 16 residues in the CDR3. Per germline, CDR1 GTSNPN and CDR2 SVGIG (reference sequence). Here the CDR3 reads CAWSLIAGEYTGELFF. The CDR3 bases are TGTGCCTGGAGTCTTATAGCGGGGGAATACACCGGGGAGCTGTTTTTT. Using reference TRBV30 and TRBJ2-2 for the parts outside the CDR3, the full variable domain is SQTIHQWPATLVQPVGSPLSLECTVEGTSNPNLYWYRQAAGRGLQLLFYSVGIGQISSEVPQNLSASRPQDRQFILSSKKLLLSDSGFYLCAWSLIAGEYTGELFFGEGSRLTVL.

This chain uses TRBV3-1 with TRBJ2-1; no clear D. The CDR3 length is 17 residues. The germline gives CDR1 LGHDT, CDR2 YNNKEL (reference sequence). Trimming stripped 2 bases from V and 0 bases from J, with 14 bases between. CDR3: CASSQPAYSSSYNEQFF. In DNA form, the CDR3 reads TGTGCCAGCAGCCAACCGGCTTACTCGAGCTCCTACAATGAGCAGTTCTTC.

The chain carries TRBV30 and TRBJ2-7; 8 bases fit TRBD1. Germline CDR1 and CDR2: GTSNPN and SVGIG (reference sequence). The CDR3 totals 12 residues. J gave up 4 bases and V 4 bases, and 3 bases lay outside the gene matches. CDR3 sequence (DNA): TGTGCCTGGACAGGGGGCCGTTACGAGCAGTACTTC. It encodes CAWTGGRYEQYF. Supplemented by reference TRBV30 and TRBJ2-7, the full variable domain reads SQTIHQWPATLVQPVGSPLSLECTVEGTSNPNLYWYRQAAGRGLQLLFYSVGIGQISSEVPQNLSASRPQDRQFILSSKKLLLSDSGFYLCAWTGGRYEQYFGPGTRLTVT.

The rearrangement uses TRBV5-1 and TRBJ2-2, with D unresolved. The CDR3 has 13 amino acids. Germline CDR1 reads SGHRS; CDR2 reads YFSETQ. The germline V and J ends were trimmed by 4 bases and 6 bases, with 10 bases remaining between them. The CDR3 DNA reads TGCGCCAGCAGCGACAACCCAGCCGGGGAGCTGTTTTTT. Translated, it gives CASSDNPAGELFF.

The sample holds one count of this clonotype. The CDR3 loop reads CASSLREGGQADTQYF. The CDR3 bases are TGTGCCAGCTCCCTCCGGGAGGGCGGTCAGGCAGATACGCAGTATTTT. The gene calls are TRBV27 and TRBJ2-3, with 8 bases that match TRBD2. V shed 8 bases and J 4 bases; nucleotides not matched to a gene: 14. In germline, CDR1 is MNHEY, CDR2 SMNVEV (reference sequence). The length of the CDR3 is 16 residues.

This chain joins TRBV12-3 or TRBV12-4 and TRBJ2-5; the D is unclear. This CDR3 contains 13 residues. V dropped 3 bases and J dropped 4 bases, with 9 bases sitting between them. The CDR3 loop reads CASSFSLGETQYF. The DNA for the CDR3 is TGTGCCAGCAGTTTTAGTCTGGGAGAGACCCAGTACTTC.

The V call is TRBV12-3 or TRBV12-4, the J call TRBJ1-1; no reliable D call. Trimming took 3 bases from V and 8 from J, leaving 7 bases between them. The CDR3 loop spans 11 amino acids. The CDR3 nucleotides are TGTGCCAGCAGTTTTCTAGGAGAAGCTTTCTTT. This codes for CASSFLGEAFF.

This chain uses TRBV7-9 with TRBJ2-5; no reliable D call. The germline gives CDR1 SEHNR, CDR2 FQNEAQ (reference sequence). Trimming removed 7 bases from V and 1 base from J, with 25 bases in between. There are 18 residues in the CDR3. This CDR3 is CASTALDPNPKGQETQYF. The DNA for the CDR3 is TGTGCCAGCACCGCCCTAGACCCGAATCCCAAGGGCCAAGAGACCCAGTACTTC.

CDR3 nucleotide sequence: TGTGCCAGCAGCTTGGTACGGGAGGTCGGTGAAAAACTGTTTTTT. Protein: CASSLVREVGEKLFF. The chain links TRBV7-9 to TRBJ1-4; no clear D. The CDR3 extends over 15 amino acids. The V end was cut by 3 bases, the J end by 7 bases, with 15 bases between. Germline CDR1 and CDR2: SEHNR and FQNEAQ (reference sequence).

The CDR3 region has the DNA TGCAGCGTTGTTAGCGGGAGCGCGGGGGAGCAGTACTTC. Its protein product is CSVVSGSAGEQYF. J is TRBJ2-7 and V is TRBV29-1, with 9 nucleotides matching TRBD2. The germline gives CDR1 SQVTM, CDR2 ANQGSEA. V dropped 4 bases and J dropped 7; count of bases not matched to a gene: 8. CDR3 length equals 13 residues.

The chain links TRBV12-3 or TRBV12-4 to TRBJ2-7; D not resolved. The V end was cut by 5 bases, the J end by 6 bases, with 11 bases between. This CDR3 is 12 amino acids long. The CDR3 DNA reads as TGTGCCAGCAGTCCGAGGTCGGGCGAGCAGTACTTC. It specifies CASSPRSGEQYF.

The chain uses TRBV20-1 and TRBJ2-5; the D is unclear. Germline-derived CDR1 and CDR2 are DFQATT and SNEGSKA (reference sequence). The CDR3 length is 15 residues. Deletions cut 6 bases from V and 4 bases from J, with 21 bases between. CDR3 DNA: TGCAGTGCCGCCTTCTTTGGGGATGACGGAGAGACCCAGTACTTC. This encodes CSAAFFGDDGETQYF.

This clonotype showed up just once. CDR3 in DNA: TGTGCCACCAGCAGAAATAGAGACATCCAAGAGACCCAGTACTTC. It encodes CATSRNRDIQETQYF. J is TRBJ2-5 and V is TRBV15; D unclear. The CDR3 spans 15 residues. CDR1 is LNHNV, CDR2 YYDKDF, per germline (reference sequence). V was shortened by 2 bases and J by 1 base, with 11 bases between the two germline ends.

The chain joins TRBV12-5 to TRBJ2-1, with TRBD1 identical over 10 bases. The V gene's germline CDR1 is LGHNT and CDR2 FRNRAP. V trimming: 1 base; J trimming: 9 bases; junction bases outside the gene matches: 9. CDR3 length: 16 amino acids. The chain's CDR3 is CASGLAYDRGLGEQFF. The CDR3 bases are TGTGCTAGTGGTTTGGCCTATGACAGGGGGCTAGGTGAGCAGTTCTTC.

The chain carries TRBV19 and TRBJ1-2, with unresolved D. The V gene's germline CDR1 is LNHDA and CDR2 SQIVND (reference sequence). With 5 bases removed from V and 3 bases from J, the gap between germline ends came to 10 bases. The CDR3 totals 13 residues. CDR3 nucleotide sequence: TGTGCCAGTAGTTGGACGGTCTACTATGGCTACACCTTC. This translates into CASSWTVYYGYTF.

The sample holds a few counts of this clonotype. The rearrangement links TRBV28 to TRBJ2-5; TRBD1 matches 7 bases. V trimming: 6 bases; J trimming: 1 base; junction bases outside the gene matches: 5. The CDR3 extends over 14 amino acids. Germline V gene sequence: CDR1 MDHEN, CDR2 SYDVKM. The CDR3 reads CASSLGQLQETQYF. CDR3 nucleotide sequence: TGTGCCAGCAGCTTGGGACAGCTCCAAGAGACCCAGTACTTC.

The V call is TRBV23-1, the J call TRBJ2-7; 8 bases match TRBD1. TRBV23-1 carries the ORF label, with uncertain function. The CDR3 has 16 amino acids. The ends lost 1 base at V and 7 bases at J; junction bases unmatched: 12. The CDR3 coding sequence is TGCGCCAGCAGTCAATTAACGCGACAGGGGATATGGGAGCAGTACTTC. Amino acids: CASSQLTRQGIWEQYF.

This chain links TRBV5-1 with TRBJ2-7; possibly TRBD2 for D (6 bases). The CDR3 is made up of 14 amino acids. Trimming removed 4 bases from V and 5 bases from J, with 16 bases in between. Germline loops: CDR1 SGHRS, CDR2 YFSETQ. CDR3 amino acids: CASSVPSGAHEQYF. For the CDR3, the DNA is TGCGCCAGCAGCGTCCCTTCGGGAGCCCACGAGCAGTACTTC.

The chain couples TRBV5-1 to TRBJ2-7; 9 bases are shared with TRBD1. With V trimmed by 4 bases and J by 0 bases, 5 bases remained unmatched. The CDR3 totals 15 residues. In germline, CDR1 is SGHRS, CDR2 YFSETQ. The CDR3 DNA sequence: TGCGCCAGCAGCCTGGACAGGGGAACCTCCTACGAGCAGTACTTC. This sequence encodes CASSLDRGTSYEQYF.

This clonotype has a single count. This sequence joins TRBV20-1 and TRBJ2-7; D is possibly TRBD1 or TRBD2 (5 bases each). V lost 6 bases to trimming and J lost 5 bases, with 17 bases between them. The germline V gene encodes CDR1 DFQATT and CDR2 SNEGSKA (reference sequence). The CDR3 runs to 13 residues. The chain's CDR3 is CSAPGPLKDEQYF. For the CDR3, the DNA is TGCAGTGCCCCGGGACCCTTGAAGGACGAGCAGTACTTC.

The J gene is TRBJ2-1, the V gene TRBV11-1, with TRBD1 identical over 9 bases. Germline values: CDR1 SGHAT, CDR2 FQDESV (reference sequence). Trimming cost V 0 bases and J 8 bases; bases outside gene matches: 8. The CDR3 is 16 residues long. CDR3: CASSLARGQGFDEQFF. CDR3 nucleotides: TGTGCCAGCAGCTTAGCTCGGGGACAGGGCTTCGATGAGCAGTTCTTC. Based on the CDR3 plus reference TRBV11-1 and TRBJ2-1, the full variable domain is EAEVAQSPRYKITEKSQAVAFWCDPISGHATLYWYRQILGQGPELLVQFQDESVVDDSQLPKDRFSAERLKGVDSTLKIQPAELGDSAMYLCASSLARGQGFDEQFFGPGTRLTVL.

This sequence joins TRBV14 and TRBJ2-3, with 9 bases aligning to TRBD2. V was pared by 5 bases and J by 0 bases, with 3 bases of the junction left unmatched. This CDR3 has 15 amino acids. Germline assignment: CDR1 SGHDN and CDR2 FVKESK. CDR3 coding DNA: TGTGCCAGCAGCTTCGGACTAGCGAGCACAGATACGCAGTATTTT. This translates into CASSFGLASTDTQYF.